A selection of T cell receptor beta chains follows, all from one sample in a study of blood T cell repertoires in COVID-19. Only in-frame clones appear in the TCRdb table, and some are missing; sequencing was by immunoSEQ multiplex PCR. The data hold approximately 130,000 clones, with almost 70% observed a single time. The specimen sequenced was peripheral blood. These receptors were obtained from a woman in her seventies with acute or convalescent COVID-19. Each CDR3 is given with its conserved first and last residue.

V gene,CDR3 protein
TRBV15,CATSRAGDRGYEQYF
TRBV30,CAFDSFQGGYTF
TRBV30,CAWTDRGRANTEAFF
TRBV7-9,CASSPQGGSTDTQYF
TRBV12-3/TRBV12-4,CASSSVGGAEAFF
TRBV2,CASSETRGAYNSPLHF
TRBV7-2,CASSLVGTDTQYF
TRBV3-1/TRBV3-2,CASSQATKTGRYGYTF
TRBV19,CASSMASYNEQFF
TRBV5-4,CASSFRGGPTGELFF
TRBV3-1/TRBV3-2,CASSRSSGGYEQYF
TRBV25-1,CASSVHRGNTIYF
TRBV28,CASSFGAITEAFF
TRBV9,CASSPYPGQGAKDQPQHF
TRBV11-2,CASSFGGRGTEAFF
TRBV7-8,CASSRTGLPFGETQYF
TRBV5-1,CASSLLGVYEQYF
TRBV11-2,CASSFSYHGSYEQYF
TRBV6-5,CASTIGTGNTIYF